This T cell receptor beta chain was sequenced in a study of long-term antiretroviral therapy in people with HIV. Regarding the study as a whole: Information on adherence, resistance and therapy changes was unavailable. The study collected blood between about 2003 and 2018, possibly under older ART regimens.

This clone was seen more than once but under ten times. Its antigen is unknown. Sequencing relied on immunoSEQ assay v3.0, run at survey level. Here immunoSEQ multiplex PCR was the method, and the copy in TCRdb shows in-frame clones only, minus some. The sample carries tens of thousands of clones, more than 80% recorded once. This clonotype originated in a woman between 40 and 50 years old with HIV. The source was unsorted PBMCs, collected 7.6 years after starting antiretroviral therapy.

The CDR3 bases are TGTGCCAGCAGCTTAGGTGGGACAAGTCGTGAAGCTTTCTTT. Encoded protein: CASSLGGTSREAFF. This chain uses TRBV7-2 with TRBJ1-1; a possible D gene is TRBD1 (6 bases). Germline V gene sequence: CDR1 SGHTA, CDR2 FQGNSA. V shed 1 base and J shed 7 bases, with 13 bases lying between them. This CDR3 contains 14 residues.